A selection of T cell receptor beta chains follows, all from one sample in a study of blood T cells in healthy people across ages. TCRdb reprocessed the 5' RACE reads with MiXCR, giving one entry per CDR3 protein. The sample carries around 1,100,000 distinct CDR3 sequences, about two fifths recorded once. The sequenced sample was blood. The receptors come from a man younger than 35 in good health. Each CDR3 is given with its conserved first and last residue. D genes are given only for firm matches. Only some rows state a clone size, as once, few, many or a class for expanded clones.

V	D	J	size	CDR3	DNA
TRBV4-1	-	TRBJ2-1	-	CASSQVTSLGGRPIYNEQFF	TGCGCCAGCAGCCAAGTTACTTCCTTGGGGGGGCGACCAATATACAATGAGCAGTTCTTC
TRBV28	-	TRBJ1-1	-	CASSLLPGFEAFF	TGTGCCAGCAGTTTATTGCCGGGGTTTGAAGCTTTCTTT
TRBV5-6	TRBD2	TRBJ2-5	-	CASSLLGTSGGRETQYF	TGTGCCAGCAGCTTGCTCGGGACTAGCGGGGGGCGAGAGACCCAGTACTTC
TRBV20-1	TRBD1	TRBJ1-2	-	CSAADRDRVYGYTF	TGCAGTGCTGCCGACCGGGACAGGGTCTATGGCTACACCTTC
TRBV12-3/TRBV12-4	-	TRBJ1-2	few	CASRQGQKGYTF	TGTGCCAGCAGGCAAGGCCAGAAAGGATACACCTTC
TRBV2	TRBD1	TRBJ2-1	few	CASSATGDYNEQFF	TGTGCCAGCAGTGCGACAGGGGACTACAATGAGCAGTTCTTC
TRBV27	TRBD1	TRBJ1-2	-	CASSVRVDRGYTF	TGTGCCAGCAGTGTAAGGGTCGACAGGGGTTACACCTTC
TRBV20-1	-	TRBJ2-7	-	CSANGGGEQYF	TGCAGTGCTAACGGGGGCGGCGAGCAGTACTTC
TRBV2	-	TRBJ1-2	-	CASSPIVGYTF	TGTGCCAGCAGTCCCATTGTGGGCTACACCTTC
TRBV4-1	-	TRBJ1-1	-	CASSQDWARTMNTEAFF	TGCGCCAGCAGCCAAGATTGGGCCAGAACCATGAACACTGAAGCTTTCTTT
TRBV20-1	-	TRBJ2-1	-	CSAHPTGDANSYNEQFF	TGCAGTGCTCATCCAACAGGTGACGCCAACTCCTACAATGAGCAGTTCTTC
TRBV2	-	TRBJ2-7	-	CASWSGYYNEQYF	TGTGCCAGCTGGAGCGGATACTACAATGAGCAGTACTTC
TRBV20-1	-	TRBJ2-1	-	CSARGLGGIDSGEQFF	TGCAGTGCTAGAGGTCTCGGGGGTATAGATTCGGGTGAGCAGTTCTTC
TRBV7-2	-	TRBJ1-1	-	CASSLEQIMNTEAFF	TGTGCCAGCAGCTTAGAACAGATCATGAACACTGAAGCTTTCTTT
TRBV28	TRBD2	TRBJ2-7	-	CASKETSGRYEQYF	TGTGCCAGTAAGGAGACTAGCGGGAGATACGAGCAGTACTTC
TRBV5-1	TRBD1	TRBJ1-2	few	CASSLDRGCGYTF	TGCGCCAGCAGCTTGGACAGGGGGTGTGGCTACACCTTC
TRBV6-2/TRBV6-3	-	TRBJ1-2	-	CASSYSNRLDGYTF	TGTGCCAGCAGTTACTCGAACAGACTCGATGGCTACACCTTC
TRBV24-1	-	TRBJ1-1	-	CAIKPGHRRNTEAFF	TGTGCCATCAAGCCCGGACACCGAAGGAACACTGAAGCTTTCTTT
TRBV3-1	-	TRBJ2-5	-	CASSQETVKTQYF	TGTGCCAGCAGCCAAGAAACGGTGAAGACCCAGTACTTC
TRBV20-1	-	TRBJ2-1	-	CSARVANEQFF	TGCAGTGCTAGAGTGGCGAATGAGCAGTTCTTC
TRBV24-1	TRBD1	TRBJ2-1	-	CATRDHRGGYNEQFF	TGTGCCACCAGAGACCACAGGGGTGGCTACAATGAGCAGTTCTTC
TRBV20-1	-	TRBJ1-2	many	CSARGGYEGRRNGYTF	TGCAGTGCTAGAGGAGGGTACGAAGGGAGACGAAATGGCTACACCTTC
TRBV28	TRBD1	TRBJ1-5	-	CASSLWDRSSNQPQHF	TGTGCCAGCAGTTTATGGGACAGGTCTAGCAATCAGCCCCAGCATTTT
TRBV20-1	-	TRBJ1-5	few	CSAREGARGQPQHF	TGCAGTGCTAGAGAAGGGGCCCGGGGTCAGCCCCAGCATTTT
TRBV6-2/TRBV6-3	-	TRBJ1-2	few	CASSASSYYGYTF	TGTGCCAGCAGTGCTAGCAGTTACTATGGCTACACCTTC
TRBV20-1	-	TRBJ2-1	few	CSASDGGEQFF	TGCAGTGCGAGTGACGGAGGTGAGCAGTTCTTC
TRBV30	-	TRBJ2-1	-	CAWKVGGNEQFF	TGTGCCTGGAAAGTAGGCGGAAATGAGCAGTTCTTC
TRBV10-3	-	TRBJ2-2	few	CANQPDKTGELFF	TGTGCCAACCAGCCGGATAAGACCGGGGAGCTGTTTTTT
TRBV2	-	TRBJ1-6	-	CASSEVTVVGYNSPLHF	TGTGCCAGCAGTGAAGTAACAGTCGTAGGCTATAATTCACCCCTCCACTTT
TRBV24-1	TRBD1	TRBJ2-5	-	CATSEGTVQETQYF	TGTGCCACCAGTGAGGGGACAGTACAAGAGACCCAGTACTTC
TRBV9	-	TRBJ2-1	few	CASSVGRYNEQFF	TGTGCTAGCAGCGTAGGCAGATACAATGAGCAGTTCTTC
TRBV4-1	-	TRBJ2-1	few	CASSLSGPGPGYEQFF	TGCGCCAGCAGCCTTTCGGGACCAGGGCCAGGATATGAGCAGTTCTTC
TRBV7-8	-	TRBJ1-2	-	CASSLGALTQNYGYTF	TGTGCCAGCAGCTTAGGGGCTCTGACACAGAACTATGGCTACACCTTC
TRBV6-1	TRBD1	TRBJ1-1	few	CASHPNPSNQRQGGQAFF	TGTGCCAGTCACCCAAACCCATCCAATCAAAGACAGGGGGGGCAAGCTTTCTTT
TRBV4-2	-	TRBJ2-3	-	CASSPLLTRGRDTQYF	TGTGCCAGCAGCCCCCTGCTAACGAGGGGTCGGGATACGCAGTATTTT
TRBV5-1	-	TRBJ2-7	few	CASSLSWAPGALYEQYF	TGCGCCAGCAGCTTAAGCTGGGCCCCAGGGGCCCTCTACGAGCAGTACTTC
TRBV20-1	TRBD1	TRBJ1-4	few	CSARASQGAFNEKLFF	TGCAGTGCTAGAGCCTCACAGGGGGCTTTTAATGAAAAACTGTTTTTT
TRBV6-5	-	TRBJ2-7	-	CASTLVQSSYNEQYF	TGTGCCAGCACTCTAGTACAGAGCTCCTACAATGAGCAGTACTTC
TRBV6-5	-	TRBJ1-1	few	CASQAPSTEAFF	TGTGCCAGCCAAGCCCCCAGCACTGAAGCTTTCTTT
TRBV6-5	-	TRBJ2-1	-	CASNKNPGGNNEQFF	TGTGCCAGCAACAAAAACCCCGGGGGAAACAATGAGCAGTTCTTC
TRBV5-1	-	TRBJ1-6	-	CASSLAPDGLSSYNSPLHF	TGCGCCAGCAGCTTGGCTCCCGACGGGCTAAGCTCCTATAATTCACCCCTCCACTTT
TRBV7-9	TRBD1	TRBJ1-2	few	CASRIQGANYGYTF	TGTGCCAGCAGGATACAGGGGGCTAACTATGGCTACACCTTC
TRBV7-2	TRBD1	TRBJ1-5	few	CASSPQGSLGNQPQHF	TGTGCCAGCAGTCCACAGGGGTCCTTGGGGAATCAGCCCCAGCATTTT
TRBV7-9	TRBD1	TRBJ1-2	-	CASSVEGGQGGYGYTF	TGTGCCAGCAGCGTGGAAGGGGGACAGGGAGGCTATGGCTACACCTTC
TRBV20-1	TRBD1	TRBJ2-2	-	CSASGTGFTGELFF	TGCAGTGCTAGTGGGACAGGTTTCACCGGGGAGCTGTTTTTT
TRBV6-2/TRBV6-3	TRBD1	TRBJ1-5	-	CASREGQGGNQPQHF	TGTGCCAGCAGAGAAGGACAGGGTGGTAATCAGCCCCAGCATTTT
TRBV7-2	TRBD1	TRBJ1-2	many	CASSLGQILQTNYGYTF	TGTGCCAGCAGCTTGGGACAGATTCTACAGACCAACTATGGCTACACCTTC